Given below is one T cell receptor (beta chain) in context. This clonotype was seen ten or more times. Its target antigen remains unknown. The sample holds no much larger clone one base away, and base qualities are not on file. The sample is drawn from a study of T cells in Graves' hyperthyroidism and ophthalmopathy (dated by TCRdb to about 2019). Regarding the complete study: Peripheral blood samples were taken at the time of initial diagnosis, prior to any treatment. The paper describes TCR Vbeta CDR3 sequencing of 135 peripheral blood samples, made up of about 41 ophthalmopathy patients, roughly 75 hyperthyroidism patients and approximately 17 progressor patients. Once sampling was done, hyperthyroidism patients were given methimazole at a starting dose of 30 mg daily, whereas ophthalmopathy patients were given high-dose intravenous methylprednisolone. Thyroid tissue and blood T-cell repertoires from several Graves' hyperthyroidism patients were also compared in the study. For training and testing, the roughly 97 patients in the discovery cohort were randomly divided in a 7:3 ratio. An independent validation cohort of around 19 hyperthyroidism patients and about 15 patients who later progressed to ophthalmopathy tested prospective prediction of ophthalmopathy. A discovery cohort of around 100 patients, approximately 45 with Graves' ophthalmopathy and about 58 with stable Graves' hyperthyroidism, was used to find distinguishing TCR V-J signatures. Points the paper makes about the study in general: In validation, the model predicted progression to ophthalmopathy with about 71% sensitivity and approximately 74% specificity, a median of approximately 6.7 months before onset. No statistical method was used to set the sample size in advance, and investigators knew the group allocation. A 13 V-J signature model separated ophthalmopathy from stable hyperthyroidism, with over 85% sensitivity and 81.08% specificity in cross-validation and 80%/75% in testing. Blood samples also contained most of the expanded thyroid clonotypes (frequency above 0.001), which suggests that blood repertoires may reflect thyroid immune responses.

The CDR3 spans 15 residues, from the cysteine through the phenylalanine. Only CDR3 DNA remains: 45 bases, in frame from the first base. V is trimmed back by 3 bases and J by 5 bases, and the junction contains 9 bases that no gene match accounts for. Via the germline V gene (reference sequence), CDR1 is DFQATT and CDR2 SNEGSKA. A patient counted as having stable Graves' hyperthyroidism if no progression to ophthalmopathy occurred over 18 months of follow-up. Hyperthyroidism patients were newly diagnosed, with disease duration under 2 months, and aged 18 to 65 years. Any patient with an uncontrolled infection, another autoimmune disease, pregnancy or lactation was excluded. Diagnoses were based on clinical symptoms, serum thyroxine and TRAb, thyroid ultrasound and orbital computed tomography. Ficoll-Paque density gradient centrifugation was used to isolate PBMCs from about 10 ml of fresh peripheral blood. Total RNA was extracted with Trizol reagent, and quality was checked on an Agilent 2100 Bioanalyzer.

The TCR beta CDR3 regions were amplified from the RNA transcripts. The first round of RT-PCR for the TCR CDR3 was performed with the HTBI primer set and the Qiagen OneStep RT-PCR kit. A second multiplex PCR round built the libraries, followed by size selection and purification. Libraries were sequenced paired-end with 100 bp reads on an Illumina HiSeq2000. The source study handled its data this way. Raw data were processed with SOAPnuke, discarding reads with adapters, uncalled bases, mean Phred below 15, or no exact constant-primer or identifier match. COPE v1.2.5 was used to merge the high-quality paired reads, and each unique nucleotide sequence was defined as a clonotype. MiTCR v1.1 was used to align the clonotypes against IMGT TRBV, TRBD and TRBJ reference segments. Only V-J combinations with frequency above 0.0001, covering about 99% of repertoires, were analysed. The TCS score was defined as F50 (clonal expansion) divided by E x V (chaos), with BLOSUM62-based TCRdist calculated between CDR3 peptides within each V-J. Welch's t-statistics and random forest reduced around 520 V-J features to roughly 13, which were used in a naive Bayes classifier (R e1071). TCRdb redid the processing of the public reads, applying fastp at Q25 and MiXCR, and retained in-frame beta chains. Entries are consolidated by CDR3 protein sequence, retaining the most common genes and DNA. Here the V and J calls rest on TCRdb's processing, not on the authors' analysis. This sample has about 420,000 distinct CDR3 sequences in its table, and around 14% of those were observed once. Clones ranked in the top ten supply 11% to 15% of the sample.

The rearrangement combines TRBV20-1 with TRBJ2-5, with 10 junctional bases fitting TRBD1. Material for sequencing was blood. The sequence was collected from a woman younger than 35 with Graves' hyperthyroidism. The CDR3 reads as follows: CSARVRRDRGETQYF. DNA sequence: TGCAGTGCTAGGGTGCGTCGGGACAGGGGCGAGACCCAGTACTTC.